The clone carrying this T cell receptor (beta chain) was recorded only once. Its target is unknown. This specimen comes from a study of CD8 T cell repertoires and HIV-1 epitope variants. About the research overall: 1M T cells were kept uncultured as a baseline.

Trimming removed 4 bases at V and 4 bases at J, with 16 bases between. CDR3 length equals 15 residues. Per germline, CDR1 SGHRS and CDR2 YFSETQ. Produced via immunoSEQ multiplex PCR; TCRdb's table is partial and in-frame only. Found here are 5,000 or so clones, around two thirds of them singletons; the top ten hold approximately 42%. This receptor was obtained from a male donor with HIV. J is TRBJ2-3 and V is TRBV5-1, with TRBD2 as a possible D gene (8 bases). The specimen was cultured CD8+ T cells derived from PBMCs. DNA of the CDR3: TGCGCCAGCAGCGTCGGGACTAGGGGGCCAGATACGCAGTATTTT. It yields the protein CASSVGTRGPDTQYF.